Sequencing of this TCR beta chain was carried out in a study of post-analysis software for immune sequencing data. With respect to this clonotype: The antigen is undetermined.

Unique-molecular-identifier-tagged TCR beta cDNA libraries were used. TCRdb analysed the PCR reads with MiXCR anew, one entry per CDR3 protein. The sample has about 820,000 distinct CDR3 sequences, approximately 57% seen once. V shed 4 bases and J shed 6 bases, with 22 bases lying between them. The germline gives CDR1 SGHRS, CDR2 YFSETQ. CDR3 length equals 16 residues. Study results and limitations: Higher frequency in patients than in controls was seen for roughly five TRBV segments, with TRBV5-6, TRBV5-1 and TRBV20-1 among them.

The sample consisted of blood. The J gene is TRBJ1-1, the V gene TRBV5-1; D is ambiguous. The TCR was taken from a girl under 18 with multiple sclerosis. As DNA, the CDR3 is TGCGCCAGCAGCATTAAGGCCGACGGTCTACGCGCTGAAGCTTTCTTT. It is translated as CASSIKADGLRAEAFF.